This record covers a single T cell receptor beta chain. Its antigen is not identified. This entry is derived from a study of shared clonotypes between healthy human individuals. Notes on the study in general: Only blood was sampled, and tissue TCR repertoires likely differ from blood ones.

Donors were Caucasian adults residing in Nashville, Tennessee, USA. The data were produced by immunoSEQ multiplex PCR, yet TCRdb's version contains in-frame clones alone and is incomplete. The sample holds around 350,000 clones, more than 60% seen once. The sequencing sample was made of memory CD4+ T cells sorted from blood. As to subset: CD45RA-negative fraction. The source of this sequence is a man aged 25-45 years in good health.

CDR3 amino acids: CASRDSGSIYNEQFF. The DNA for the CDR3 is TGTGCCAGCAGAGATAGCGGGAGTATCTACAATGAGCAGTTCTTC. The rearrangement uses TRBV2 and TRBJ2-1, with 9 bases identical to TRBD2. Germline V CDR1 and CDR2: SNHLY, FYNNEI. Trimming at V came to 6 bases and at J to 3 bases, leaving 6 bases not matched to a gene. CDR3 size: 15 residues.